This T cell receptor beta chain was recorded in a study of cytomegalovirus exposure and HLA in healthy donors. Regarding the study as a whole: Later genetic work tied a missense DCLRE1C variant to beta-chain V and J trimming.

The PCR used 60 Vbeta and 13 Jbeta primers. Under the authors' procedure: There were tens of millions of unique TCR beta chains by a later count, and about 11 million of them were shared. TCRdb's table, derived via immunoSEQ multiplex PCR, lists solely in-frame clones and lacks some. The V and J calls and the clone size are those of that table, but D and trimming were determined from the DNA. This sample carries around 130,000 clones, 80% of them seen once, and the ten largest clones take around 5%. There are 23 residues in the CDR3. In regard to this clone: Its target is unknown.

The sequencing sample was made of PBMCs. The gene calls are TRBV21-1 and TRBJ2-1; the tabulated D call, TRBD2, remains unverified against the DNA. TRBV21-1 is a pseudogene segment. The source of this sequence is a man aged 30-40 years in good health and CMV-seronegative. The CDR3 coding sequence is TGTGCCAGCAGCAAAAGACTAGCGGGAGCCAACGAAGACAAACGGGACTCCTACAATGAGCAGTTCTTC. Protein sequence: CASSKRLAGANEDKRDSYNEQFF.